These 18 T cell receptor beta chains were sequenced from one sample in a study of T-cell memory formation after mild COVID-19. TCRdb passed the 5' RACE reads through MiXCR, listing each CDR3 protein once. The repertoire holds 58,000 or so distinct CDR3 sequences, 28% seen once, with about 42% in the top ten. Sequencing was performed on PBMCs or a T cell subset sorted from them (not recorded which). These receptor sequences come from a man aged 18-30 years who had mild COVID-19 (a few samples of this study predate the infection). Cell type and time point are not known.

This clonotype has a handful of counts. The V and J genes are TRBV6-5 and TRBJ2-7; maybe TRBD2 (6 bases). This CDR3 region has 13 residues. Looked up from germline, CDR1 is MNHEY and CDR2 is SVGAGI. The V and J ends lost 4 bases and 3 bases respectively, with 10 bases between them. The CDR3 region is CASSSGLFYEQYV. The CDR3 DNA reads as TGTGCCAGCAGTTCGGGACTTTTCTACGAGCAGTACGTC.

This clonotype was seen only a few times. For the CDR3, the DNA is TGTGCCAGCAGTTACCGGACACCCTACGAGCAGTACTTC. Translated: CASSYRTPYEQYF. The V gene is TRBV27, the J gene TRBJ2-7; D is perhaps TRBD1 (5 bases). The V gene lost 4 bases and the J gene lost 2 bases, with 9 bases spanning the gap. There are 13 residues in the CDR3. Germline CDR1 is MNHEY and CDR2 is SMNVEV (reference sequence).

The chain is built from TRBV29-1 and TRBJ1-4, with 9 positions matching TRBD1. The V gene's germline CDR1 is SQVTM and CDR2 ANQGSEA. This CDR3 region has 12 residues. V lost 4 bases and J lost 8; bases outside the gene matches: 2. The CDR3 nucleotides are TGCAGCGTTGCGGACAGGGGAGAAAAACTGTTTTTT. Protein: CSVADRGEKLFF.

The chain joins TRBV20-1 to TRBJ2-7; no firm D call. Deletions cut 1 base from V and 7 bases from J, with 14 bases between. From germline, CDR1 is DFQATT and CDR2 SNEGSKA (reference sequence). The CDR3 length is 13 residues. CDR3 coding DNA: TGCAGTGCTAGAGTGGGCGGTGGGCTTGAGCAGTACTTC. Residues: CSARVGGGLEQYF.

The chain combines TRBV7-8 with TRBJ2-3, with 7 bases lining up with TRBD1. Trimming cost V 5 bases and J 3 bases; bases outside gene matches: 17. Germline CDR1 SGHVS, CDR2 FQNEAQ. This CDR3 has 18 amino acids. In nucleotides, the CDR3 is TGTGCCAGCAGCCGACCCGAACAGGGGCGGGTTTCGACAGATACGCAGTATTTT. Protein product: CASSRPEQGRVSTDTQYF.

The rearrangement joins TRBV29-1 to TRBJ1-1; D call uncertain. CDR3 length equals 13 residues. V was cut by 4 bases and J by 3 bases, with 12 bases left in between. Germline-derived CDR1 and CDR2 are SQVTM and ANQGSEA. CDR3 in DNA: TGCAGCGTTGTGCCCCCGGTCCACACTGAAGCTTTCTTT. Its translation is CSVVPPVHTEAFF.

This clonotype was observed a few times. The gene calls are TRBV6-2 or TRBV6-3 and TRBJ2-5; D is ambiguous. The CDR3 runs 11 residues. Germline V CDR1 and CDR2: MNHEY, SVGEGT. Trimming took off 2 bases at V and 7 bases at J, with 5 bases between the two ends. The CDR3 nucleotides read TGTGCCAGCAGTTACGCGAGGACCCAGTACTTC. This sequence encodes CASSYARTQYF.

This clonotype was seen a few times. This chain uses TRBV9 with TRBJ2-1, with 10 nucleotides matching TRBD1. Germline values: CDR1 SGDLS, CDR2 YYNGEE. V trimming: 3 bases; J trimming: 7 bases; junction bases outside the gene matches: 10. The CDR3 spans 16 residues. CDR3: CASSGFDRGRLNEQFF. The CDR3 DNA follows: TGTGCCAGCAGCGGTTTCGACAGGGGGCGTTTGAATGAGCAGTTCTTC.

This clonotype has only a few counts. This chain connects TRBV10-3 to TRBJ2-3; 7 bases agree with TRBD1. CDR3 length: 13 amino acids. Per germline, CDR1 ENHRY and CDR2 SYGVKD. After removal of 8 bases from V and 2 bases from J, the junction contained 4 bases not matched to a gene. This chain's CDR3 is CAIQGTDTDTQYF. The CDR3 DNA reads as TGTGCCATCCAAGGGACAGACACAGATACGCAGTATTTT.

This clonotype was counted a few times. V gene TRBV30 combines with J gene TRBJ2-7; no reliable D call. This CDR3 has 14 amino acids. Trimming stripped 4 bases from V and 0 bases from J, with 13 bases between. CDR1 GTSNPN and CDR2 SVGIG come from the germline V gene (reference sequence). The CDR3 bases are TGTGCCTGGACCGCTGCGCACAACTCCTACGAGCAGTACTTC. It codes for CAWTAAHNSYEQYF. Full variable domain (rest looked up from reference TRBV30 and TRBJ2-7): SQTIHQWPATLVQPVGSPLSLECTVEGTSNPNLYWYRQAAGRGLQLLFYSVGIGQISSEVPQNLSASRPQDRQFILSSKKLLLSDSGFYLCAWTAAHNSYEQYFGPGTRLTVT.

V gene TRBV27 combines with J gene TRBJ1-5; weak D call: TRBD1 (5 bases). The CDR3 contains 16 residues. The V end was cut by 2 bases, the J end by 0 bases, with 11 bases between. Per germline, CDR1 MNHEY and CDR2 SMNVEV (reference sequence). In nucleotides, the CDR3 is TGTGCCAGCAGTTTAAAACAGGAAGTTAGCAATCAGCCCCAGCATTTT. Translating it yields CASSLKQEVSNQPQHF.

The CDR3 region is CASSPSPAGANVLTF. The CDR3 DNA reads as TGTGCCAGCAGCCCAAGCCCGGCGGGGGCCAACGTCCTGACTTTC. The chain joins TRBV7-3 to TRBJ2-6, with unresolved D. From germline, CDR1 is SGHTA and CDR2 FQGTGA. V lost 5 bases, J lost 4 bases, and 12 bases lay in between. This CDR3 has 15 residues.

This clonotype was seen more than once but under ten times. The chain uses TRBV7-9 and TRBJ2-2, with D possibly being TRBD1 (6 bases). Trimming took off 4 bases at V and 6 bases at J, with 15 bases between the two ends. This CDR3 spans 15 amino acids. Germline V CDR1 and CDR2: SEHNR, FQNEAQ (reference sequence). CDR3 sequence: CASSSGQGLSGELFF. CDR3 nucleotide sequence: TGTGCCAGCAGCTCTGGCCAGGGGCTCTCCGGGGAGCTGTTTTTT.

The chain uses TRBV6-2 or TRBV6-3 and TRBJ2-7; no clear D. Trimming took 4 bases from V and 0 from J, leaving 16 bases between them. CDR3 length: 16 residues. Germline CDR1 and CDR2: MNHEY and SVGEGT. CDR3 coding DNA: TGTGCCAGCAGTTTTGCAGACCTTTCTAGCTCCTACGAGCAGTACTTC. Amino acid sequence: CASSFADLSSSYEQYF.

This chain links TRBV30 with TRBJ2-7; D gene uncertain. Germline V lookup: CDR1 GTSNPN, CDR2 SVGIG (reference sequence). V shed 0 bases and J shed 5 bases, with 11 bases lying between them. This CDR3 region has 13 residues. The CDR3 sequence: CAWSVVRADEQYF. CDR3 DNA: TGTGCCTGGAGTGTGGTCCGCGCCGACGAGCAGTACTTC.

This chain's CDR3 is CASRGTSGGETQYF. The DNA of the CDR3 is TGTGCCAGCAGGGGGACTAGCGGTGGAGAGACCCAGTACTTC. This chain connects TRBV6-2 or TRBV6-3 to TRBJ2-5, with 11 bases matching TRBD2. The CDR3 loop spans 14 amino acids. CDR1 and CDR2 from the germline V gene are MNHEY and SVGEGT. Losses at the gene ends were 6 bases for V and 4 bases for J; bases not matched to a gene: 4.

This clonotype appeared a few times. Here the CDR3 reads CASSLGGLYEQYV. The CDR3 DNA reads as TGTGCCAGCAGTTTGGGGGGGTTGTACGAGCAGTACGTC. This chain connects TRBV12-3 or TRBV12-4 to TRBJ2-7; 7 nucleotides agree with TRBD2. The CDR3 extends over 13 amino acids. The V and J ends lost 3 bases and 4 bases, in that order; junction bases with no gene match: 3.

The genes are TRBV5-1 and TRBJ2-2; 7 nucleotides line up with TRBD1. V trimming: 2 bases; J trimming: 4 bases; junction bases outside the gene matches: 5. This CDR3 has 15 amino acids. Germline V CDR1 and CDR2: SGHRS, YFSETQ. The DNA of the CDR3 is TGCGCCAGCAGCTTAGGACAGGATTTCACCGGGGAGCTGTTTTTT. Its protein is CASSLGQDFTGELFF.